Below are 9 T cell receptor beta chains sequenced from a single sample in a study of blood T cell repertoires in COVID-19. This table comes from immunoSEQ multiplex PCR, and its TCRdb copy is limited to in-frame clones, with some not included. Of over 300,000 clones in the sample, 85% to 90% are singletons; the top ten hold 6.5%. Input material: peripheral blood. The receptors shown here come from a man aged 18 to 35 with active or convalescent COVID-19.

The genes are TRBV6-2 or TRBV6-3 and TRBJ2-2, with D unclear. V was clipped by 6 bases and J by 1 base, with 15 bases between them. Germline V CDR1 and CDR2: MNHEY, SVGEGT. The length of the CDR3 is 16 residues. CDR3 in amino acids: CASSRAIRMNTGELFF. The DNA for the CDR3 is TGTGCCAGCAGCCGAGCGATACGCATGAACACCGGGGAGCTGTTTTTT.

V and J are TRBV28 and TRBJ1-1; D unresolved. CDR3 length: 16 residues. V lost 6 bases and J 0 bases, leaving 17 bases between the germline ends. CDR1 is MDHEN, CDR2 SYDVKM, per germline. The CDR3 DNA is TGTGCCAGCAGCCCAGTCACGGGGAACTTGAACACTGAAGCTTTCTTT. Protein sequence: CASSPVTGNLNTEAFF.

The V and J genes are TRBV9 and TRBJ2-3, with 11 bases identical to TRBD2. The V gene end was trimmed by 0 bases and the J gene end by 8 bases; junction bases not matched to a gene: 8. This CDR3 is built from 16 residues. Germline CDR1 and CDR2: SGDLS and YYNGEE. This chain's CDR3 is CASSVVSTSGGSTQYF. In nucleotides, the CDR3 is TGTGCCAGCAGCGTAGTGTCAACTAGCGGGGGATCTACGCAGTATTTT.

The V call is TRBV24-1, the J call TRBJ1-1; maybe TRBD1 (5 bases). The V end was cut by 5 bases, the J end by 3 bases, with 9 bases between. CDR1 is KGHDR and CDR2 is SFDVKD in the germline V gene. The CDR3 covers 13 residues. CDR3 nucleotide sequence: TGTGCCACCAGTGGTTGGGGGGACACTGAAGCTTTCTTT. Protein: CATSGWGDTEAFF.

This clone was counted a single time. The chain links TRBV28 to TRBJ2-3; 8 bases fit TRBD2. Per the germline V gene, CDR1 is MDHEN and CDR2 is SYDVKM. This CDR3 has 16 residues. V was clipped by 6 bases and J by 6 bases; unmatched bases: 14. CDR3 residues: CASSTTSDTDPDTQYF. In DNA, the CDR3 is TGTGCCAGCAGCACGACTAGCGACACGGACCCTGATACGCAGTATTTT.

This chain uses TRBV7-9 with TRBJ1-1; D perhaps matches TRBD1 (6 bases). This CDR3 has 13 amino acids. Trimming cost V 1 base and J 8 bases, with 11 bases left between them. The germline gives CDR1 SEHNR, CDR2 FQNEAQ (reference sequence). As DNA, the CDR3 is TGTGCCAGCAGCTTAGTAGCGACAGGAGAAGCTTTCTTT. The encoded protein is CASSLVATGEAFF. The whole variable domain, remainder taken from reference TRBV7-9 and TRBJ1-1, is DTGVSQNPRHKITKRGQNVTFRCDPISEHNRLYWYRQTLGQGPEFLTYFQNEAQLEKSRLLSDRFSAERPKGSFSTLEIQRTEQGDSAMYLCASSLVATGEAFFGQGTRLTVV.

This chain uses TRBV6-1 with TRBJ1-5; D is perhaps TRBD1 (5 bases). The CDR3 length is 13 residues. Trimming cost V 5 bases and J 10 bases, with 15 bases left between them. Germline CDR1 is MNHNS and CDR2 is SASEGT. The chain's CDR3 is CASSTGGVGPQHF. In nucleotides, the CDR3 is TGTGCCAGCAGTACCGGGGGGGTGGGACCCCAGCATTTT.

The CDR3: CASSPADRGHGYTF. DNA of the CDR3: TGTGCCAGCTCACCAGCTGACAGGGGGCATGGCTACACCTTC. The V and J genes are TRBV18 and TRBJ1-2, with 10 bases that match TRBD1. With V trimmed by 2 bases and J by 6 bases, 3 bases remained unmatched. This CDR3 region has 14 residues. The V gene's germline CDR1 is KGHSH and CDR2 LQKENI.

The chain joins TRBV28 to TRBJ2-3; D is perhaps TRBD2 (7 bases). The CDR3 totals 14 residues. Trimming took 7 bases from V and 2 from J, leaving 13 bases between them. Germline loops: CDR1 MDHEN, CDR2 SYDVKM. CDR3 loop: CASNRGGFTDTQYF. Written as DNA, the CDR3 is TGTGCCAGCAACCGCGGGGGCTTCACAGATACGCAGTATTTT.